The 30 T cell receptor beta chains presented below share a single source sample, sequenced in a study of cytomegalovirus exposure and HLA in healthy donors. The PCR employed 60 Vbeta primers together with 13 Jbeta primers. Produced via immunoSEQ multiplex PCR; TCRdb's table is partial and in-frame only. Of some 190,000 clones in the sample, 77% were seen once. Material for sequencing was PBMCs. Source of these receptors: a man aged 18 to 29 in good health and CMV-seronegative.

V and J are TRBV10-3 and TRBJ1-4; maybe TRBD1 (6 bases). V was cut by 4 bases and J by 8 bases, with 11 bases left in between. CDR1 is ENHRY and CDR2 is SYGVKD in the germline V gene. CDR3 length: 13 amino acids. The CDR3 region has the DNA TGTGCCATCAGTGCGGGTAGGGGGGAAAAACTGTTTTTT. It specifies CAISAGRGEKLFF.

This clone was detected once. CDR3 sequence reads: CATSRAETFGYTF. Written as DNA, the CDR3 is TGTGCCACCAGCAGAGCTGAGACATTTGGCTACACCTTC. V gene TRBV15 combines with J gene TRBJ1-2, with no clear D. Per the germline V gene, CDR1 is LNHNV and CDR2 is YYDKDF (reference sequence). V was pared by 1 base and J by 7 bases, with 10 bases between. The CDR3 loop spans 13 amino acids.

The chain combines TRBV28 with TRBJ1-4, with TRBD1 as a possible D gene (5 bases). The CDR3 is 14 amino acids. Trimming stripped 5 bases from V and 8 bases from J, with 15 bases between. Germline V CDR1 and CDR2: MDHEN, SYDVKM. The CDR3 coding sequence is TGTGCCAGCAGTCCTGGGGGGGAGGACGAAAAACTGTTTTTT. Amino acids: CASSPGGEDEKLFF.

The chain has TRBV19 and TRBJ1-1; D remains unclear. The V end was cut by 5 bases, the J end by 9 bases, with 13 bases between. This CDR3 spans 12 amino acids. The germline CDR1 and CDR2 sequences are LNHDA and SQIVND (reference sequence). In DNA form, the CDR3 reads TGTGCCAGTAGTGACCGGGTATCTAAAGCTTTCTTT. It translates to CASSDRVSKAFF.

This clone was counted a single time. The gene calls are TRBV27 and TRBJ2-2, with D perhaps TRBD1 (5 bases). CDR3 length equals 17 residues. V shed 2 bases and J shed 1 base, with 14 bases lying between them. CDR1 is MNHEY and CDR2 is SMNVEV in the germline V gene (reference sequence). The CDR3 bases are TGTGCCAGCAGTTTAACAGGAGACTTCTTGAACACCGGGGAGCTGTTTTTT. Translation gives CASSLTGDFLNTGELFF.

Regarding this clone: Other nucleotide sequences in the sample specify the same CDR3. The J gene is TRBJ2-7, the V gene TRBV18; 10 nucleotides agree with TRBD1. CDR3 length: 14 residues. V shed 6 bases, J shed 4 bases, and the junction held 6 bases outside the gene matches. Germline V gives CDR1 KGHSH, CDR2 LQKENI. CDR3 bases: TGTGCCAGCTCGAGACCGGGACAGGGGTACGAGCAGTACTTC. This translates into CASSRPGQGYEQYF.

The chain carries TRBV13 and TRBJ2-7; 8 bases are a match to TRBD2. V shed 3 bases, J shed 2 bases, and the junction held 3 bases outside the gene matches. Per germline, CDR1 PRHDT and CDR2 FYEKMQ (reference sequence). The CDR3 runs to 14 residues. CDR3 region: CASSFTSGAYEQYF. CDR3 nucleotide sequence: TGTGCCAGCAGCTTTACTAGCGGTGCCTACGAGCAGTACTTC.

The rearrangement joins TRBV7-2 to TRBJ2-1; 11 bases align to TRBD2. The CDR3 contains 17 residues. CDR1 and CDR2 from the germline V gene are SGHTA and FQGNSA. Trimming cost V 4 bases and J 8 bases; bases outside gene matches: 13. The CDR3 region has the DNA TGTGCCAGCAGCTACATCCCCTCTAGCGGGGGGCAGGATGAGCAGTTCTTC. The encoded protein is CASSYIPSSGGQDEQFF.

This clone is a singleton in its sample. The CDR3 bases are TGTGCCAGCAGCTACGAGATAGCGGGGCAGTTCTTC. Amino acid sequence: CASSYEIAGQFF. The chain carries TRBV7-9 and TRBJ2-1, with 7 positions matching TRBD2. CDR1 and CDR2 (germline): SEHNR, FQNEAQ (reference sequence). This CDR3 region has 12 residues. The ends lost 4 bases at V and 12 bases at J; junction bases unmatched: 6.

The rearrangement joins TRBV30 to TRBJ2-1, with 7 bases lining up with TRBD2. CDR3 length: 14 residues. Germline CDR1 is GTSNPN and CDR2 is SVGIG (reference sequence). V trimming: 2 bases; J trimming: 7 bases; junction bases outside the gene matches: 8. This chain's CDR3 is CAWSLSGKRNEQFF. The CDR3 nucleotides read TGTGCCTGGAGTTTGAGCGGGAAACGGAATGAGCAGTTCTTC.

V gene TRBV10-3 combines with J gene TRBJ2-3; 9 nucleotides align to TRBD1. Unmatched junction bases numbered 4, after V lost 0 bases and J lost 0 bases. Looked up from germline, CDR1 is ENHRY and CDR2 is SYGVKD. The CDR3 length is 17 residues. DNA for the CDR3: TGTGCCATCAGTGAGTCTGGTGGGACAGGGAGCACAGATACGCAGTATTTT. Its translation: CAISESGGTGSTDTQYF.

The chain joins TRBV2 to TRBJ1-2; TRBD1 agrees at 10 bases. This CDR3 is 17 amino acids long. Trimming at V came to 7 bases and at J to 0 bases, leaving 11 bases not matched to a gene. CDR1 and CDR2 from the germline V gene are SNHLY and FYNNEI. CDR3 sequence: CASKFGTGAGANYGYTF. In DNA, the CDR3 is TGTGCCAGCAAGTTCGGGACAGGGGCCGGTGCTAACTATGGCTACACCTTC.

The rearrangement joins TRBV6-5 to TRBJ2-5, with D perhaps TRBD2 (7 bases). The DNA end favors TRBJ2-7, so the J call may be wrong. The CDR3 runs 15 residues. Per germline, CDR1 MNHEY and CDR2 SVGAGI. In nucleotides, the CDR3 is TGTGCCAGCAGTTACTCGCCCGGGGGGCCCTACGAGCAGTACTTC. Translating gives CASSYSPGGPYEQYF.

Only a few counts were recorded for this clone. The chain is built from TRBV9 and TRBJ1-2; 9 nucleotides line up with TRBD1. The V gene end was trimmed by 4 bases and the J gene end by 8 bases; junction bases not matched to a gene: 9. From germline, CDR1 is SGDLS and CDR2 YYNGEE. The CDR3 length is 14 residues. The CDR3 nucleotides read TGTGCCAGCAGCTCCCGGGACAGGGCCAGGGGCTACACCTTC. Translating it yields CASSSRDRARGYTF.

This sequence joins TRBV7-8 and TRBJ2-1; 8 bases map to TRBD2. Germline loops: CDR1 SGHVS, CDR2 FQNEAQ. After removal of 1 base from V and 3 bases from J, the junction contained 14 bases not matched to a gene. This CDR3 contains 19 residues. This chain's CDR3 is CASSLDRGGRNIDYNEQFF. CDR3 coding DNA: TGTGCCAGCAGCTTAGACCGGGGGGGCCGAAATATAGACTACAATGAGCAGTTCTTC.

The genes are TRBV5-8 and TRBJ2-7; D is perhaps TRBD1 (6 bases). Germline assignment: CDR1 SGHTS and CDR2 YDEGEE. Trimming pared 6 bases from V and 4 bases from J, leaving 17 bases between. The CDR3 is 14 amino acids. Here the CDR3 DNA reads TGTGCCAGCACCCCCGGAACAGGGATATACGAGCAGTACTTC. Translating gives CASTPGTGIYEQYF.

The rearrangement uses TRBV14 and TRBJ2-2, with D possibly being TRBD2 (5 bases). In germline, CDR1 is SGHDN, CDR2 FVKESK. Trimming left V 4 bases short and J 0 bases short, with 12 bases between. The CDR3 runs 16 residues. The CDR3 protein is CASSPQPLANTGELFF. The CDR3, as DNA: TGTGCCAGCAGCCCCCAGCCACTAGCGAACACCGGGGAGCTGTTTTTT.

This clone was picked up one time. The gene calls are TRBV30 and TRBJ1-5; the match to TRBD1 covers 8 bases. The CDR3 is 13 residues long. Germline-derived CDR1 and CDR2 are GTSNPN and SVGIG (reference sequence). V lost 3 bases, J lost 7 bases, and 5 bases stayed unmatched. The CDR3 here is CAWSAQGGQPQHF. CDR3 in DNA: TGTGCCTGGAGCGCACAGGGGGGCCAGCCCCAGCATTTT. Variable domain in full (rest from reference TRBV30 and TRBJ1-5): SQTIHQWPATLVQPVGSPLSLECTVEGTSNPNLYWYRQAAGRGLQLLFYSVGIGQISSEVPQNLSASRPQDRQFILSSKKLLLSDSGFYLCAWSAQGGQPQHFGDGTRLSIL.

Regarding this clone: The CDR3 end shows no conserved phenylalanine or tryptophan, and so a read error is likely. The chain has TRBV6-4 and TRBJ2-3; 8 nucleotides line up with TRBD2. CDR3 length equals 15 residues. Germline V gene data show CDR1 as MRHNA and CDR2 as SNTAGT. The V and J ends lost 2 bases and 4 bases, in that order; junction bases with no gene match: 5. In DNA, the CDR3 is TGTGCCAGCAGTGACGACGCGGGGGGATCAGATACGCAGTATTCT. Protein: CASSDDAGGSDTQYS.

This sequence joins TRBV4-1 and TRBJ2-7; TRBD2 matches 8 bases. J lost 5 bases, V lost 4 bases, and 4 bases had no gene match. The CDR3 sequence is 13 residues long. Germline-derived CDR1 and CDR2 are MGHRA and YSYEKL. The CDR3, as DNA: TGCGCCAGCAGCCCGCGGGGGGAAGACGAGCAGTACTTC. Protein: CASSPRGEDEQYF.

The rearrangement links TRBV7-3 to TRBJ2-2, with 9 positions matching TRBD1. Germline lookup yields CDR1 SGHTA and CDR2 FQGTGA. The CDR3 runs to 15 residues. V was clipped by 5 bases and J by 4 bases; unmatched bases: 5. CDR3 DNA: TGTGCCAGCAGCCCAGGGACAGGGAGCACCGGGGAGCTGTTTTTT. Residues: CASSPGTGSTGELFF.

In this sample, this clone turned up once. The genes are TRBV25-1 and TRBJ2-7; D is ambiguous. The V end lost 0 bases, the J end lost 6 bases, and 9 bases lay between the germline ends. CDR3 length equals 13 residues. Germline CDR1 and CDR2: MGHDK and SYGVNS. CDR3 protein: CASSEYEVGEQYF. CDR3 coding DNA: TGTGCCAGCAGTGAATATGAGGTTGGCGAGCAGTACTTC.

The chain joins TRBV18 to TRBJ2-5; TRBD1 agrees at 7 bases. With 3 bases clipped from V and 5 bases from J, the junction kept 6 bases outside the gene matches. Germline-derived CDR1 and CDR2 are KGHSH and LQKENI. The CDR3 contains 14 residues. CDR3 protein: CASSPSRGRETQYF. CDR3 bases: TGTGCCAGCTCACCCTCAAGGGGGCGTGAGACCCAGTACTTC.

The genes are TRBV7-9 and TRBJ2-7; 7 bases fit TRBD1. Looked up from germline, CDR1 is SEHNR and CDR2 is FQNEAQ (reference sequence). V shed 3 bases, J shed 3 bases, and the junction held 5 bases outside the gene matches. The CDR3 runs to 14 residues. DNA for the CDR3: TGTGCCAGCAGCTTTACAGGGGTGAACTACGAGCAGTACTTC. Residues: CASSFTGVNYEQYF.

The chain carries TRBV5-1 and TRBJ1-1, with 10 bases identical to TRBD1. The V and J ends lost 0 bases and 5 bases, in that order; junction bases with no gene match: 4. Germline CDR1 is SGHRS and CDR2 is YFSETQ. The CDR3 covers 15 residues. The CDR3 loop is CASSLDGTGVTEAFF. DNA for the CDR3: TGCGCCAGCAGCTTGGATGGGACAGGGGTTACTGAAGCTTTCTTT.

The rearrangement links TRBV4-3 to TRBJ2-5; D is undetermined. CDR3 size: 15 residues. The V and J ends lost 3 bases and 5 bases respectively, with 16 bases between them. Germline-derived CDR1 and CDR2 are LGHNA and YSLEER. The CDR3 sequence is CASSHTWSVLETQYF. The CDR3 nucleotides read TGCGCCAGCAGCCATACATGGAGCGTCCTGGAGACCCAGTACTTC.

The V and J genes are TRBV30 and TRBJ1-2; unclear D gene. The V gene's germline CDR1 is GTSNPN and CDR2 SVGIG (reference sequence). This CDR3 is built from 14 residues. Trimming left V 0 bases short and J 1 base short, with 9 bases between. CDR3 in DNA: TGTGCCTGGAGTGTACAACAGCTTAACTATGGCTACACCTTC. It yields the protein CAWSVQQLNYGYTF.

The chain joins TRBV18 to TRBJ1-5; 9 bases map to TRBD1. This CDR3 is built from 17 residues. The junction had 12 bases not matched to a gene; V was cut back by 2 bases and J by 7 bases. The germline gives CDR1 KGHSH, CDR2 LQKENI. The CDR3 sequence: CASSPKGQGPHWQPQHF. The CDR3 nucleotides read TGTGCCAGCTCACCAAAAGGACAGGGGCCTCATTGGCAGCCCCAGCATTTT.

The chain recombines TRBV30 with TRBJ2-7; D is possibly TRBD1 (6 bases). Looked up from germline, CDR1 is GTSNPN and CDR2 is SVGIG (reference sequence). The CDR3 covers 15 residues. Trimming took 0 bases from V and 3 from J, leaving 15 bases between them. The CDR3 nucleotides are TGTGCCTGGAGTGTAATCGCGAGGGGGAGCTACGAGCAGTACTTC. Amino acid sequence: CAWSVIARGSYEQYF.

This chain links TRBV2 with TRBJ2-2, with 7 positions matching TRBD2. Germline CDR1 reads SNHLY; CDR2 reads FYNNEI. The CDR3 runs to 14 residues. The V gene end was trimmed by 11 bases and the J gene end by 0 bases; junction bases not matched to a gene: 6. The CDR3 DNA reads TGTGCCGCCCGGCTAGCGGCGAACACCGGGGAGCTGTTTTTT. It specifies CAARLAANTGELFF.